This entry lists 27 T cell receptor beta chains sequenced from one sample in a study of blood T cell repertoires in COVID-19. The assay was immunoSEQ multiplex PCR, and TCRdb's table has in-frame clones only and misses some. The sample has about 250,000 clones, around four fifths seen once. Input material: peripheral blood. These receptors were taken from a man older than 75 with acute or convalescent COVID-19.

This chain joins TRBV7-6 and TRBJ1-2, with 7 bases that match TRBD1. In germline, CDR1 is SGHVS, CDR2 FNYEAQ. V gave up 5 bases and J gave up 4 bases; unmatched junction bases: 7. The CDR3 spans 14 residues. CDR3 in DNA: TGTGCCAGCAGCCCAGGACAGGCGCCCTATGGCTACACCTTC. This sequence encodes CASSPGQAPYGYTF.

The CDR3 sequence: CASSLQGDSGNTIYF. The CDR3 DNA reads TGCGCCAGCAGCTTACAGGGGGACTCTGGAAACACCATATATTTT. V is TRBV5-1 and J is TRBJ1-3, with TRBD1 identical over 8 bases. The V gene's germline CDR1 is SGHRS and CDR2 YFSETQ. The CDR3 runs 15 residues. With 2 bases clipped from V and 0 bases from J, the junction kept 1 base outside the gene matches. Full variable domain (outside the CDR3, taken from reference TRBV5-1 and TRBJ1-3): KAGVTQTPRYLIKTRGQQVTLSCSPISGHRSVSWYQQTPGQGLQFLFEYFSETQRNKGNFPGRFSGRQFSNSRSEMNVSTLELGDSALYLCASSLQGDSGNTIYFGEGSWLTVV.

V gene TRBV6-5 combines with J gene TRBJ2-7, with TRBD2 as a possible D gene (5 bases). Trimming pared 6 bases from V and 4 bases from J, leaving 13 bases between. Germline CDR1 and CDR2: MNHEY and SVGAGI. The CDR3 sequence is 13 residues long. In nucleotides, the CDR3 is TGTGCCAGCAGCCTCAACGGAGGTTACGAGCAGTACTTC. Protein sequence: CASSLNGGYEQYF.

The V gene is TRBV19, the J gene TRBJ2-3, with TRBD2 matching 11 bases. J lost 3 bases, V lost 5 bases, and 7 bases had no gene match. Germline values: CDR1 LNHDA, CDR2 SQIVND (reference sequence). The CDR3 has 16 amino acids. In DNA form, the CDR3 reads TGTGCCAGTAGTGCGGTAGCGGGAGGGTTAACAGATACGCAGTATTTT. Translated, it gives CASSAVAGGLTDTQYF.

The chain recombines TRBV7-9 with TRBJ2-3; D uncertain. V gave up 3 bases and J gave up 6 bases, with 7 bases separating them. Per the germline V gene, CDR1 is SEHNR and CDR2 is FQNEAQ (reference sequence). CDR3 length equals 12 residues. Written as DNA, the CDR3 is TGTGCCAGCAGCTTGAGCTCGGATACGCAGTATTTT. As protein: CASSLSSDTQYF.

The chain links TRBV5-1 to TRBJ2-7; TRBD1 matches at 9 bases. V lost 3 bases and J lost 5; bases outside the gene matches: 6. CDR3 length: 14 residues. Germline-derived CDR1 and CDR2 are SGHRS and YFSETQ. The CDR3 is CASSWGTGTHEQYF. Here the CDR3 DNA reads TGCGCCAGCAGCTGGGGGACAGGGACCCACGAGCAGTACTTC.

The rearrangement links TRBV18 to TRBJ2-1, with D possibly matching TRBD1 (6 bases). The CDR3 has 17 residues. Trimming cost V 4 bases and J 0 bases, with 16 bases left between them. Looked up from germline, CDR1 is KGHSH and CDR2 is LQKENI. The CDR3 coding sequence is TGTGCCAGCTCACTCCAGGGGTGGTTAAGCTCCTACAATGAGCAGTTCTTC. Translating it yields CASSLQGWLSSYNEQFF.

This chain links TRBV7-9 with TRBJ1-1; D not resolved. This CDR3 comprises 14 residues. Trimming pared 7 bases from V and 0 bases from J, leaving 12 bases between. Germline V lookup: CDR1 SEHNR, CDR2 FQNEAQ (reference sequence). CDR3 loop: CASTMQTMNTEAFF. The DNA of the CDR3 is TGTGCCAGCACTATGCAGACTATGAACACTGAAGCTTTCTTT. The whole variable domain, filled in from reference TRBV7-9 and TRBJ1-1, reads DTGVSQNPRHKITKRGQNVTFRCDPISEHNRLYWYRQTLGQGPEFLTYFQNEAQLEKSRLLSDRFSAERPKGSFSTLEIQRTEQGDSAMYLCASTMQTMNTEAFFGQGTRLTVV.

This clone was found once. The genes are TRBV18 and TRBJ1-3, with 9 bases fitting TRBD1. Germline lookup yields CDR1 KGHSH and CDR2 LQKENI. The CDR3 has 17 amino acids. The trim removed 0 bases at V and 3 bases at J, leaving 6 bases unmatched. The CDR3 nucleotides are TGTGCCAGCTCACCACCTTCGGGACAGGGTCGTGGAAACACCATATATTTT. This encodes CASSPPSGQGRGNTIYF.

The CDR3 loop is CASSFEGAKYEQYF. The CDR3 DNA follows: TGCGCCAGCAGCTTCGAGGGGGCCAAATACGAGCAGTACTTC. The chain has TRBV5-1 and TRBJ2-7, with TRBD1 identical over 7 bases. From germline, CDR1 is SGHRS and CDR2 YFSETQ. CDR3 size: 14 residues. J was trimmed by 4 bases and V by 2 bases; bases with no gene match: 6.

This clone was seen just once. This CDR3 reads CASSFTNRLQETQYF. The DNA of the CDR3 is TGTGCCAGCAGCTTTACCAACAGATTGCAAGAGACCCAGTACTTC. This rearrangement joins TRBV7-8 to TRBJ2-5, with unresolved D. This CDR3 comprises 15 residues. Germline CDR1 SGHVS, CDR2 FQNEAQ. V lost 3 bases to trimming and J lost 2 bases, with 13 bases between them.

The chain links TRBV27 to TRBJ2-7; the match to TRBD1 covers 8 bases. V lost 2 bases and J lost 4; bases outside the gene matches: 4. CDR3 length equals 14 residues. The germline V gene has CDR1 MNHEY and CDR2 SMNVEV (reference sequence). The CDR3 here is CASSLAGGKYEQYF. CDR3 sequence (DNA): TGTGCCAGCAGTTTAGCAGGGGGCAAATACGAGCAGTACTTC.

The chain couples TRBV28 to TRBJ1-2; D remains unclear. This CDR3 has 15 residues. Germline values: CDR1 MDHEN, CDR2 SYDVKM. The ends were cut back, 2 bases at V and 8 bases at J, with 18 bases in the middle. The chain's CDR3 is CASSLGVLLEEGYTF. The DNA for the CDR3 is TGTGCCAGCAGTTTAGGAGTCCTGCTTGAGGAGGGCTACACCTTC.

The rearrangement links TRBV5-4 to TRBJ2-3; D is perhaps TRBD1 (5 bases). The germline gives CDR1 SGHNT, CDR2 YYREEE (reference sequence). Trimming removed 2 bases from V and 3 bases from J, with 10 bases in between. CDR3 length: 14 residues. This CDR3 reads CASSLARETDTQYF. CDR3 coding DNA: TGTGCCAGCAGCTTAGCCAGGGAAACAGATACGCAGTATTTT.

This clone has only one observation. The CDR3 bases are TGCGCCAGCAGCGAACAGAACTCTGGAAACACCATATATTTT. Protein sequence: CASSEQNSGNTIYF. The chain is built from TRBV5-1 and TRBJ1-3; D is ambiguous. The germline V and J ends were trimmed by 4 bases and 0 bases, with 8 bases remaining between them. Looked up from germline, CDR1 is SGHRS and CDR2 is YFSETQ. The CDR3 has 14 amino acids.

The V and J genes are TRBV30 and TRBJ2-5; 8 positions match TRBD1. V was clipped by 3 bases and J by 4 bases; unmatched bases: 7. Germline values: CDR1 GTSNPN, CDR2 SVGIG (reference sequence). The CDR3 loop spans 14 amino acids. CDR3 sequence (DNA): TGTGCCTGGAGCCGGACAGGGATAGGAGAGACCCAGTACTTC. Its translation is CAWSRTGIGETQYF.

The chain has TRBV2 and TRBJ2-3; 9 nucleotides align to TRBD1. Germline V gene lookup returns CDR1 SNHLY and CDR2 FYNNEI. The CDR3 consists of 18 residues. Trimming cost V 6 bases and J 0 bases; bases outside gene matches: 13. The CDR3: CASRPGQGKSLSTDTQYF. The CDR3 coding sequence is TGTGCCAGCAGACCGGGACAGGGCAAGTCCCTTAGCACAGATACGCAGTATTTT.

The chain combines TRBV29-1 with TRBJ2-7, with 7 positions matching TRBD1. In germline, CDR1 is SQVTM, CDR2 ANQGSEA. Trimming at V came to 5 bases and at J to 3 bases, leaving 10 bases not matched to a gene. The CDR3 spans 14 residues. CDR3 residues: CSVRDSQNFYEQYF. CDR3 nucleotide sequence: TGCAGCGTTAGGGACAGCCAGAATTTCTACGAGCAGTACTTC.

The chain links TRBV29-1 to TRBJ2-7; D is perhaps TRBD1 (5 bases). The CDR3 has 13 residues. The germline gives CDR1 SQVTM, CDR2 ANQGSEA. Trimming cost V 5 bases and J 3 bases, with 14 bases left between them. The chain's CDR3 is CSVQGRRRYEQYF. In DNA, the CDR3 is TGCAGCGTTCAGGGAAGACGCCGCTACGAGCAGTACTTC.

The chain combines TRBV3-1 (or the pseudogene TRBV3-2) with TRBJ1-2; possible D gene TRBD1, 5 bases. This CDR3 has 16 amino acids. The germline CDR1 and CDR2 sequences are LGHDT and YNNKEL (reference sequence). V was cut by 5 bases and J by 9 bases, with 25 bases left in between. The chain's CDR3 is CASSDQAAGRGSRYTF. The CDR3, as DNA: TGTGCCAGCAGCGACCAAGCAGCTGGGAGGGGTTCGCGCTACACCTTC.

The chain combines TRBV19 with TRBJ2-1; D gene ambiguous. In germline, CDR1 is LNHDA, CDR2 SQIVND (reference sequence). Trimming removed 5 bases at V and 9 bases at J, with 8 bases between. This CDR3 is 11 amino acids long. The CDR3 spells CASSEQREQFF. As DNA, the CDR3 is TGTGCCAGTAGTGAGCAGCGTGAGCAGTTCTTC.

V and J are TRBV20-1 and TRBJ2-7; TRBD2 matches at 11 bases. The length of the CDR3 is 15 residues. V gave up 3 bases and J gave up 8 bases; unmatched junction bases: 12. Germline CDR1 is DFQATT and CDR2 is SNEGSKA (reference sequence). CDR3 nucleotide sequence: TGCAGTGCTAGTTGGTTAGCGGGAGGGCCCCTCAAGCAGTACTTC. Translated, it gives CSASWLAGGPLKQYF.

The genes are TRBV19 and TRBJ2-2; D is perhaps TRBD2 (5 bases). The V gene lost 6 bases and the J gene lost 7 bases, with 9 bases spanning the gap. Looked up from germline, CDR1 is LNHDA and CDR2 is SQIVND (reference sequence). This CDR3 comprises 12 residues. The CDR3 sequence: CASRVGVGELFF. Written as DNA, the CDR3 is TGTGCCAGTAGGGTGGGAGTCGGGGAGCTGTTTTTT.

V gene TRBV19 combines with J gene TRBJ2-1; D unclear. Per germline, CDR1 LNHDA and CDR2 SQIVND (reference sequence). This CDR3 region has 12 residues. The V gene lost 1 base and the J gene lost 7 bases, with 5 bases spanning the gap. In DNA, the CDR3 is TGTGCCAGTAGTATAGGAGTAAATGAGCAGTTCTTC. Translating gives CASSIGVNEQFF.

The chain links TRBV4-1 to TRBJ2-1, with D uncertain. The CDR3 consists of 15 residues. The V gene's germline CDR1 is MGHRA and CDR2 YSYEKL. V gave up 4 bases and J gave up 0 bases, with 10 bases separating them. CDR3 residues: CASSREESSYNEQFF. CDR3 sequence (DNA): TGCGCCAGCAGCCGCGAAGAGAGCTCCTACAATGAGCAGTTCTTC.

The chain couples TRBV11-2 to TRBJ2-5; the D gene is possibly TRBD1 (6 bases). From germline, CDR1 is SGHAT and CDR2 FQNNGV. Trimming took off 1 base at V and 3 bases at J, with 18 bases between the two ends. CDR3 length: 17 amino acids. The CDR3 sequence: CASSLGHSGTLEETQYF. CDR3 in DNA: TGTGCCAGCAGCTTAGGACACTCCGGGACATTGGAAGAGACCCAGTACTTC.

V gene TRBV28 combines with J gene TRBJ2-5; TRBD1 might be the D (5 bases). Per the germline V gene, CDR1 is MDHEN and CDR2 is SYDVKM. The ends were cut back, 7 bases at V and 6 bases at J, with 18 bases in the middle. The CDR3 totals 14 residues. CDR3 in amino acids: CASTQDGARKTQYF. The CDR3 bases are TGTGCCAGCACCCAGGATGGGGCAAGGAAGACCCAGTACTTC.